The 21 T cell receptor beta chains presented below share a single source sample, sequenced in a study of CD8 T cells in ankylosing spondylitis (dated by TCRdb to 2016 to 2017). To prepare the library, 5' RACE was applied. These reads were obtained on an Illumina HiSeq 2500. Clones were called with MiXCR by TCRdb after fastp trimmed the public reads at Q25, and only in-frame beta chains were retained. For every CDR3 protein sequence, its rows merge into one entry that carries the most common genes and DNA. The sample table holds around 280,000 distinct CDR3 sequences, of which around 20% were seen once. 7.8% of the sample comes from the top ten. The sample consisted of blood, either unsorted or a sorted T cell fraction (not recorded which). These TCRs come from a male donor with ankylosing spondylitis or in good health (not recorded which).

The sample holds a few counts of this clonotype. CDR3 coding DNA: TGTGCCAGCAGTTTAGCGTTTAGCGGGGATGGGGGCGCGGGACACACAGATACGCAGTATTTT. As protein: CASSLAFSGDGGAGHTDTQYF. The rearrangement joins TRBV12-3 or TRBV12-4 to TRBJ2-3, with 8 bases lining up with TRBD2. This CDR3 comprises 21 residues. With V trimmed by 0 bases and J by 2 bases, 19 bases remained unmatched.

The V call is TRBV5-4, the J call TRBJ2-7; D possibly corresponds to TRBD1 (6 bases). V dropped 0 bases and J dropped 2 bases, with 21 bases sitting between them. The CDR3 runs to 18 residues. Germline CDR1 SGHNT, CDR2 YYREEE (reference sequence). In nucleotides, the CDR3 is TGTGCCAGCAGCTTGGATGGCCTAGGGGGTCGCAACACCTACGAGCAGTACGTC. Protein sequence: CASSLDGLGGRNTYEQYV.

This clonotype has a handful of counts. The chain employs TRBV5-1 and TRBJ2-3, with D tentatively TRBD1 (5 bases). Trimming cost V 6 bases and J 6 bases, with 14 bases left between them. This CDR3 has 13 amino acids. The V gene's germline CDR1 is SGHRS and CDR2 YFSETQ. CDR3 residues: CASTDAGSDTQYF. CDR3 sequence (DNA): TGCGCCAGCACCGACGCAGGGTCGGATACGCAGTATTTT.

The rearrangement joins TRBV5-6 to TRBJ1-1; the D is unclear. CDR3 length: 12 residues. V lost 5 bases and J 0 bases, leaving 5 bases between the germline ends. CDR1 and CDR2 from the germline V gene are SGHDT and YYEEEE. As DNA, the CDR3 is TGTGCCAGCAGGTATGTGAACACTGAAGCTTTCTTT. Translation gives CASRYVNTEAFF. Using reference TRBV5-6 and TRBJ1-1 for the parts outside the CDR3, the full variable domain is DAGVTQSPTHLIKTRGQQVTLRCSPKSGHDTVSWYQQALGQGPQFIFQYYEEEERQRGNFPDRFSGHQFPNYSSELNVNALLLGDSALYLCASRYVNTEAFFGQGTRLTVV.

This chain joins TRBV4-2 and TRBJ1-1, with D possibly matching TRBD1 (6 bases). This CDR3 region has 16 residues. In germline, CDR1 is LGHNA, CDR2 YNFKEQ. V gave up 0 bases and J gave up 4 bases, with 15 bases separating them. In DNA form, the CDR3 reads TGTGCCAGCAGCCAAGATCTGTGGGCAGGGGTCACTGAAGCTTTCTTT. This codes for CASSQDLWAGVTEAFF.

J is TRBJ2-3 and V is TRBV9, with 8 bases fitting TRBD2. The V gene's germline CDR1 is SGDLS and CDR2 YYNGEE. The J segment lost 4 bases and the V segment lost 3 bases, leaving 4 bases of the junction unmatched. There are 14 residues in the CDR3. CDR3 DNA: TGTGCCAGCAGCGATAGCGGGACCGCAGATACGCAGTATTTT. Its translation is CASSDSGTADTQYF.

J is TRBJ2-1 and V is TRBV20-1; no reliable D call. V was trimmed by 3 bases and J by 12 bases, leaving 12 bases between them. This CDR3 contains 11 residues. Germline-derived CDR1 and CDR2 are DFQATT and SNEGSKA (reference sequence). Written as DNA, the CDR3 is TGCAGTGCTAGGCAGACTTGGGGGCAGTTCTTC. This translates into CSARQTWGQFF.

There are a few counts of this clonotype. In nucleotides, the CDR3 is TGCGCCAGCAGCTTGAGGGACTACTACAATGAGCAGTTCTTC. It encodes CASSLRDYYNEQFF. The rearrangement joins TRBV5-1 to TRBJ2-1; 7 nucleotides match TRBD2. The CDR3 length is 14 residues. Germline values: CDR1 SGHRS, CDR2 YFSETQ. V was pared by 1 base and J by 3 bases, with 1 base of the junction left unmatched.

This clonotype was recorded a few times. The chain has TRBV6-6 and TRBJ1-5, with D uncertain. Germline CDR1 and CDR2: MNHNY and SVGAGI (reference sequence). V lost 5 bases and J 4 bases, leaving 6 bases between the germline ends. The CDR3 covers 12 residues. CDR3 bases: TGTGCCAGCAGTCCCTCAAATCAGCCCCAGCATTTT. Protein: CASSPSNQPQHF.

The CDR3 nucleotides read TGTGCCAGCAGTCCTCGGGAGAGCTTCTACGAGCAGTACGTC. Translated: CASSPRESFYEQYV. This chain uses TRBV6-1 with TRBJ2-7; the D gene is possibly TRBD2 (6 bases). Deletions cut 5 bases from V and 3 bases from J, with 14 bases between. This CDR3 comprises 14 residues. The V gene's germline CDR1 is MNHNS and CDR2 SASEGT.

The chain recombines TRBV2 with TRBJ2-7; TRBD2 is a possible D gene (6 bases). The length of the CDR3 is 15 residues. V lost 4 bases to trimming and J lost 2 bases, with 15 bases between them. CDR1 and CDR2 from the germline V gene are SNHLY and FYNNEI. The CDR3 sequence: CASSVGRDGPYEQYV. CDR3 bases: TGTGCCAGCAGTGTGGGGCGGGATGGCCCCTACGAGCAGTACGTC.

The chain is built from TRBV28 and TRBJ1-3, with unresolved D. The CDR3 spans 15 residues. Deletions cut 8 bases from V and 0 bases from J, with 14 bases between. Per the germline V gene, CDR1 is MDHEN and CDR2 is SYDVKM. Written as DNA, the CDR3 is TGTGCCAGCGGTCGACTGGTTAGCTCTGGAAACACCATATATTTT. Translating it yields CASGRLVSSGNTIYF.

In this sample, this clonotype turned up a few times. The chain employs TRBV2 and TRBJ1-1; TRBD1 is a possible D gene (5 bases). There are 15 residues in the CDR3. Trimming took 2 bases from V and 1 from J, leaving 11 bases between them. CDR1 is SNHLY and CDR2 is FYNNEI in the germline V gene. CDR3 protein: CASSEYQGANTEAFF. Written as DNA, the CDR3 is TGTGCCAGCAGTGAATATCAGGGAGCGAACACTGAAGCTTTCTTT. The full variable domain, completed using reference TRBV2 and TRBJ1-1, is EPEVTQTPSHQVTQMGQEVILRCVPISNHLYFYWYRQILGQKVEFLVSFYNNEISEKSEIFDDQFSVERPDGSNFTLKIRSTKLEDSAMYFCASSEYQGANTEAFFGQGTRLTVV.

This clonotype was counted ten times or more. The V and J genes are TRBV12-3 or TRBV12-4 and TRBJ2-5; unclear D gene. This CDR3 contains 12 residues. Trimming removed 3 bases at V and 4 bases at J, with 6 bases between. The DNA for the CDR3 is TGTGCCAGCAGTTTGACCAGAGAGACCCAGTACTTC. As protein: CASSLTRETQYF.

This clonotype was seen at least ten times. The V and J genes are TRBV20-1 and TRBJ2-1; D gene uncertain. Trimming removed 7 bases from V and 7 bases from J, with 17 bases in between. CDR1 is DFQATT, CDR2 SNEGSKA, per germline (reference sequence). CDR3 length: 13 residues. The CDR3 is CSVWAPEENEQFF. CDR3 nucleotide sequence: TGCAGTGTTTGGGCCCCCGAGGAAAATGAGCAGTTCTTC.

In this sample, this clonotype turned up once. The genes are TRBV5-1 and TRBJ2-5; TRBD1 matches at 11 bases. Germline assignment: CDR1 SGHRS and CDR2 YFSETQ. After removal of 7 bases from V and 1 base from J, the junction contained 9 bases not matched to a gene. There are 16 residues in the CDR3. CDR3 in DNA: TGCGCCAGCGGACGGACAGGGGGCTCCGTCCAAGAGACCCAGTACTTC. Protein sequence: CASGRTGGSVQETQYF. Full variable domain (outside the CDR3, taken from reference TRBV5-1 and TRBJ2-5): KAGVTQTPRYLIKTRGQQVTLSCSPISGHRSVSWYQQTPGQGLQFLFEYFSETQRNKGNFPGRFSGRQFSNSRSEMNVSTLELGDSALYLCASGRTGGSVQETQYFGPGTRLLVL.

V gene TRBV25-1 combines with J gene TRBJ1-6; TRBD1 aligns across 9 bases. In germline, CDR1 is MGHDK, CDR2 SYGVNS. J gave up 11 bases and V 6 bases, and 11 bases lay outside the gene matches. The length of the CDR3 is 15 residues. The chain's CDR3 is CASSGVGQGYTPLHF. In DNA, the CDR3 is TGTGCCAGCAGCGGGGTCGGACAGGGGTATACACCCCTCCACTTT.

V and J are TRBV7-3 and TRBJ2-2; the D gene is possibly TRBD2 (5 bases). The V gene's germline CDR1 is SGHTA and CDR2 FQGTGA. CDR3 length: 13 residues. V lost 5 bases and J 6 bases, leaving 10 bases between the germline ends. The CDR3: CASSQDYPGELFF. The CDR3 region has the DNA TGTGCCAGCAGCCAAGACTACCCCGGGGAGCTGTTTTTT.

This clonotype was counted only a few times. The chain joins TRBV20-1 to TRBJ1-5, with 9 bases fitting TRBD1. The germline CDR1 and CDR2 sequences are DFQATT and SNEGSKA (reference sequence). The CDR3 runs 14 residues. With V trimmed by 5 bases and J by 4 bases, 6 bases remained unmatched. The CDR3 DNA is TGCAGTGCTTCTCAAGGGACAGGGAATCAGCCCCAGCATTTT. Translating gives CSASQGTGNQPQHF.

The rearrangement joins TRBV12-3 or TRBV12-4 to TRBJ1-1; TRBD1 aligns across 10 bases. There are 15 residues in the CDR3. The J segment lost 6 bases and the V segment lost 6 bases, leaving 10 bases of the junction unmatched. The CDR3 protein is CASSRDRGRIPEAFF. In DNA form, the CDR3 reads TGTGCCAGCAGCAGGGACAGGGGAAGGATACCTGAAGCTTTCTTT.

With respect to this clonotype: At one end, the junction sequence differs from germline, possibly due to a read error. This sequence joins TRBV5-1 and TRBJ2-4; tentative D call: TRBD1 (6 bases). This CDR3 is built from 13 residues. Per germline, CDR1 SGHRS and CDR2 YFSETQ. The CDR3 region is CASSLMGDMKSTF. The CDR3 nucleotides are TGCGCCAGCAGCTTGATGGGGGACATGAAGTCCACTTTC.